The 18 T cell receptor beta chains presented below share a single source sample, sequenced in a study of response to subunit inactivated influenza vaccine. TCRdb recomputed calls from the RT-PCR reads with MiXCR, one row per CDR3 protein. The sample shows about 570,000 distinct CDR3 sequences, approximately 12% of them seen only once. The source material was PBMCs from blood, sampled on the day of vaccination. The receptors originated from a man aged 50 or older who received an inactivated influenza vaccine.

This clonotype occurred a few times. The chain has TRBV7-8 and TRBJ2-7, with D possibly being TRBD2 (6 bases). CDR1 and CDR2 (germline): SGHVS, FQNEAQ. Trimming removed 5 bases from V and 0 bases from J, with 23 bases in between. The length of the CDR3 is 18 residues. CDR3 sequence (DNA): TGTGCCAGCAGCCATCGGGACTTCCGAAGGAGGGTCTCCTACGAGCAGTACTTC. Translating it yields CASSHRDFRRRVSYEQYF.

The chain combines TRBV30 with TRBJ2-1; no definite D call. The length of the CDR3 is 13 residues. Trimming stripped 4 bases from V and 3 bases from J, with 10 bases between. In germline, CDR1 is GTSNPN, CDR2 SVGIG (reference sequence). The DNA for the CDR3 is TGTGCCTGGAATTGGCTGAACTACAATGAGCAGTTCTTC. Protein product: CAWNWLNYNEQFF.

In its sample, this clonotype was seen many times. This chain connects TRBV12-3 or TRBV12-4 to TRBJ1-5; D unresolved. The CDR3 covers 14 residues. V gave up 8 bases and J gave up 4 bases, with 15 bases separating them. CDR3 loop: CASGVDGINQPQHF. The CDR3 region has the DNA TGTGCCAGCGGAGTTGACGGGATTAATCAGCCCCAGCATTTT.

There are a few counts of this clonotype. The rearrangement uses TRBV3-1 and TRBJ2-7; D not resolved. V was cut by 1 base and J by 0 bases, with 13 bases left in between. CDR1 is LGHDT, CDR2 YNNKEL, per germline (reference sequence). The CDR3 sequence is 16 residues long. The CDR3 bases are TGTGCCAGCAGCCAAGGCGGACCTTTGAGCTCCTACGAGCAGTACTTC. This translates into CASSQGGPLSSYEQYF.

This clonotype was counted ten times or more. V usage is TRBV11-2 and J usage is TRBJ2-1; 8 bases match TRBD2. The CDR3 spans 18 residues. Germline assignment: CDR1 SGHAT and CDR2 FQNNGV. Trimming cost V 0 bases and J 0 bases; bases outside gene matches: 7. CDR3 DNA sequence: TGTGCCAGCAGCTTAGACACGGGGGGGCTCTACTCCTACAATGAGCAGTTCTTC. Protein product: CASSLDTGGLYSYNEQFF.

This clonotype was seen many times. The rearrangement joins TRBV12-3 or TRBV12-4 to TRBJ1-2, with a possible D match to TRBD1 (5 bases). V dropped 6 bases and J dropped 2 bases, with 16 bases sitting between them. This CDR3 contains 15 residues. In nucleotides, the CDR3 is TGTGCCAGCAGCGTAGCGGGGGTTACCAACTATGGCTACACCTTC. This codes for CASSVAGVTNYGYTF.

This clonotype occurred many times. The gene calls are TRBV12-3 or TRBV12-4 and TRBJ2-7, with TRBD1 matching over 8 bases. The CDR3 extends over 12 amino acids. The ends lost 7 bases at V and 5 bases at J; junction bases unmatched: 4. The CDR3 nucleotides read TGTGCCAGCACCAGGACAGGGAACGAGCAGTACTTC. It codes for CASTRTGNEQYF.

The chain has TRBV20-1 and TRBJ2-3; D unclear. Trimming stripped 0 bases from V and 4 bases from J, with 14 bases between. The CDR3 covers 15 residues. Germline assignment: CDR1 DFQATT and CDR2 SNEGSKA (reference sequence). For the CDR3, the DNA is TGCAGTGCTAGAGATCAAAGGTTATCGGCAGATACGCAGTATTTT. It encodes CSARDQRLSADTQYF.

This clonotype appeared many times. The CDR3 DNA sequence: TGCGCCAGCAGCCCCGGTACAGGGAACACTGAAGCTTTCTTT. Protein sequence: CASSPGTGNTEAFF. The chain has TRBV5-1 and TRBJ1-1, with a tentative D call TRBD1 (5 bases). The germline CDR1 and CDR2 sequences are SGHRS and YFSETQ. Trimming removed 4 bases at V and 1 base at J, with 11 bases between. CDR3 length: 14 amino acids. The full variable domain, its missing parts supplied by reference TRBV5-1 and TRBJ1-1, is KAGVTQTPRYLIKTRGQQVTLSCSPISGHRSVSWYQQTPGQGLQFLFEYFSETQRNKGNFPGRFSGRQFSNSRSEMNVSTLELGDSALYLCASSPGTGNTEAFFGQGTRLTVV.

The chain joins TRBV7-9 to TRBJ2-3, with D perhaps TRBD2 (6 bases). Per germline, CDR1 SEHNR and CDR2 FQNEAQ (reference sequence). The CDR3 has 14 residues. Trimming pared 5 bases from V and 5 bases from J, leaving 14 bases between. CDR3 bases: TGTGCCAGCAGCCCTACGGGAGCGGTAGATACGCAGTATTTT. It codes for CASSPTGAVDTQYF. The whole variable domain, remainder taken from reference TRBV7-9 and TRBJ2-3, is DTGVSQNPRHKITKRGQNVTFRCDPISEHNRLYWYRQTLGQGPEFLTYFQNEAQLEKSRLLSDRFSAERPKGSFSTLEIQRTEQGDSAMYLCASSPTGAVDTQYFGPGTRLTVL.

The V gene is TRBV28, the J gene TRBJ2-7, with D perhaps assigned TRBD1 or TRBD2 (5 bases each). Germline CDR1 reads MDHEN; CDR2 reads SYDVKM. V was cut by 10 bases and J by 2 bases, with 15 bases left in between. The CDR3 has 13 amino acids. CDR3 loop: CATGTGPTYEQYF. The CDR3 DNA is TGTGCCACCGGGACCGGACCGACCTACGAGCAGTACTTC.

This clonotype was seen many times. V and J are TRBV4-3 and TRBJ2-1; 9 bases align to TRBD2. From germline, CDR1 is LGHNA and CDR2 YSLEER. This CDR3 is 15 amino acids long. Trimming removed 0 bases from V and 12 bases from J; junction bases left unmatched: 9. The CDR3 nucleotides are TGCGCCAGCAGCCAAGATATAGCGGGAGCGGTTGTGCAGTTCTTC. Translating gives CASSQDIAGAVVQFF.

This clonotype showed up many times. J is TRBJ2-3 and V is TRBV5-1; possibly TRBD1 for D (5 bases). The germline V gene encodes CDR1 SGHRS and CDR2 YFSETQ. This CDR3 spans 16 amino acids. V was pared by 0 bases and J by 2 bases, with 13 bases between. CDR3 protein: CASSLALAGHTDTQYF. In DNA form, the CDR3 reads TGCGCCAGCAGCTTGGCTTTGGCAGGGCACACAGATACGCAGTATTTT.

The table lists this clonotype with a few counts. The chain links TRBV10-3 to TRBJ2-5; D is possibly TRBD2 (5 bases). Germline CDR1 ENHRY, CDR2 SYGVKD. V was pared by 11 bases and J by 2 bases, with 24 bases between. The CDR3 is made up of 16 amino acids. The CDR3 region has the DNA TGTGCCCCCGAAGCTTGGGTTAGCGTTGGACAAGAGACCCAGTACTTC. Translated: CAPEAWVSVGQETQYF.

This clonotype has a count of ten or more. This chain uses TRBV14 with TRBJ2-2; D is unresolved. This CDR3 spans 13 amino acids. Germline CDR1 SGHDN, CDR2 FVKESK. The ends were cut back, 2 bases at V and 2 bases at J, with 3 bases in the middle. CDR3 in DNA: TGTGCCAGCAGCCAACAAAACACCGGGGAGCTGTTTTTT. Translation: CASSQQNTGELFF.

The rearrangement joins TRBV20-1 to TRBJ1-2, with a weak D call TRBD1 (6 bases). This CDR3 is built from 14 residues. Germline V gives CDR1 DFQATT, CDR2 SNEGSKA (reference sequence). The V gene lost 1 base and the J gene lost 5 bases, with 14 bases spanning the gap. The CDR3: CSARAGTIFYGYTF. CDR3 nucleotide sequence: TGCAGTGCTAGAGCGGGGACAATTTTTTATGGCTACACCTTC.

This clonotype was detected ten times or more. The rearrangement uses TRBV12-3 or TRBV12-4 and TRBJ1-1, with 8 bases identical to TRBD1. V lost 6 bases and J lost 5; bases outside the gene matches: 5. This CDR3 is built from 13 residues. The CDR3 bases are TGTGCCAGCAGCAGGGGGCGGGGGACTGAAGCTTTCTTT. This codes for CASSRGRGTEAFF.

The chain recombines TRBV12-3 or TRBV12-4 with TRBJ1-5, with D unclear. Trimming took off 4 bases at V and 1 base at J, with 8 bases between the two ends. The CDR3 sequence is 14 residues long. In DNA form, the CDR3 reads TGTGCCAGCAGTTCACTTCGGAGCAATCAGCCCCAGCATTTT. The encoded protein is CASSSLRSNQPQHF.